One TCR beta chain is described in this entry. What it binds is not known. The sample comes from a study of identical twins. TCRdb reprocessed the 5' RACE reads via MiXCR and lists one record per CDR3 protein. This table has 550,000 to 700,000 distinct CDR3 sequences, 9% to 10% appearing once. Trimming removed 6 bases at V and 10 bases at J, with 22 bases between. CDR1 is SGHTA and CDR2 is FQGNSA in the germline V gene. This CDR3 has 15 residues. General study results and limits: Insertions were fewer in abundant cord blood beta clonotypes, whereas memory repertoires showed none of this pattern. Zero-insertion results could be subject to partial confounding by invariant MAIT and iNKT cells.

Every sampled donor was Caucasian and healthy. These sequences were also reported in another study, on yellow fever vaccine responses in identical twins.

Material: PBMCs. The rearrangement joins TRBV7-2 to TRBJ2-1, with D hard to call. The clonotype comes from a woman aged 18 to 35 in good health. The CDR3 region has the DNA TGTGCCAGCAGACGTTACCGGGCCCCCTCTGAGGAGCAGTTCTTC. This translates into CASRRYRAPSEEQFF.